This TCR beta chain was sequenced for a study of early T cells in non-severe SARS-CoV-2 infection. Each single cDNA molecule received a unique molecular identifier. TCRdb reprocessed the 5' RACE reads via MiXCR and lists one record per CDR3 protein. The sample includes approximately 120,000 distinct CDR3 sequences, under 15% of them seen just once. The germline V gene has CDR1 DFQATT and CDR2 SNEGSKA (reference sequence). CDR3 length: 15 residues. Trimming removed 0 bases from V and 5 bases from J, with 14 bases in between. J is TRBJ1-5 and V is TRBV20-1; D uncertain. The sample taken for sequencing was whole blood. This clonotype originated in an adult who was a healthcare worker with PCR-confirmed SARS-CoV-2 infection or an uninfected control (not recorded which). The CDR3 coding sequence is TGCAGTGCTAGAGAGAGTTCAGAGCTTCATCAGCCCCAGCATTTT. Its protein product is CSARESSELHQPQHF.